The sequence of this T cell receptor beta chain was determined in a study of blood T cell repertoires in COVID-19 (dated by TCRdb to 2020 to 2022). The study in broad terms: Collaborator samples came from the United States, Italy and Spain and covered acute and convalescent phases of COVID-19. The material from the prospective study consisted of cDNA or gDNA derived from T cells, B-cell-depleted T cells, or PBMCs. The dataset comprised deeply sampled blood TCRbeta repertoires from subjects exposed to, actively infected with, or recovered from COVID-19. The repertoires were released in a freely available public database intended as a resource for research on the immune response to SARS-CoV-2. Samples came from the ongoing ImmuneRACE study (first 160 participants) plus 1,254 subjects from 6 global collaborators. A de-identified subject ID, COVID-19 status, age in years and sex were almost always included in the sample metadata. Where HLA class I and class II types were available, the types were taken from metadata supplied by the sample provider, not from assay-based typing. Beyond this particular receptor, the publication reports: The amount of clinical and demographic metadata varied by source and participant and was provided uncurated.

Whole blood was collected in K2EDTA tubes by collaborating institutions according to the institutions' own protocols. For TCRbeta analysis, collaborator samples were shipped as frozen whole blood, as isolated PBMCs, or as DNA extracted from either sample type. Taken from cysteine to phenylalanine, the CDR3 has 13 residues. Only the CDR3 region is kept as DNA, spanning 39 bases read in frame from base 1. Reading the germline V gene gives CDR1 SNHLY and CDR2 FYNNEI. V lost 3 bases and J lost 8 bases, and the count of bases not matched to a germline gene is 4. This clone was observed a handful of times. The antigen it recognizes is unknown. Base qualities are not at hand, and no much larger clone is one base apart. TCRbeta CDR3 regions were amplified from genomic DNA using the immunoSEQ Assay, a bias-controlled multiplex PCR. Per the source publication's procedure: The number of nucleated cells in each sample was estimated by amplification of reference gene primers within the assay. To quantify the absolute abundance of each unique TCRbeta CDR3 rearrangement, sequence reads were collapsed and filtered. Productive Simpson clonality was computed per sample as the square root of Simpson's diversity index over productive rearrangements. TCRdb holds this immuneACCESS table with in-frame rearrangements only. Some clones are missing; in checked studies, unresolved V genes explain under half, and the rest has no known cause. For V, J and clone size, that table is used; D and trimming come from the DNA. The sample records some 100,000 clones, about nine tenths of which are singletons. Of the sample, about 3.7% falls within the top ten clones.

Recombination joined TRBV2 with TRBJ1-1, and TRBD1 aligns with 9 junction nucleotides. The source of this sequence is a woman between 65 and 79 years old with acute or convalescent COVID-19. Sequences were obtained from peripheral blood. The CDR3 is CASSDRGQGEAFF. The nucleotide sequence is given as TGTGCCAGCAGTGACCGGGGACAGGGCGAAGCTTTCTTT.